The 21 T cell receptor beta chains in this list originate from one sample, sequenced in a study of low-dose radiotherapy and immunotherapy resistance in tumors. The time point denotes: before trial treatment. Primers targeting TRAV and TRBV primed first-strand cDNA, covering alpha and beta chains. The PCR that amplified TCRs ran for around 20 cycles, relying on a constant-region primer and a V-primer adapter. MiXCR, run by TCRdb on the reads, gives a single entry per CDR3 protein. The repertoire consists of over 55,000 distinct CDR3 sequences, with around 32% occurring once and the leading ten covering 11%. The specimen comprised PBMCs, sampled before treatment. These receptors were obtained from a female donor with ovarian cancer.

The table lists this clonotype with many counts. The chain employs TRBV24-1 and TRBJ1-5; tentatively, D is TRBD1 (5 bases). Looked up from germline, CDR1 is KGHDR and CDR2 is SFDVKD. V shed 6 bases and J shed 7 bases, with 15 bases lying between them. The CDR3 is 14 residues long. The CDR3 loop is CATSRDGAGQPQHF. CDR3 DNA sequence: TGTGCCACCAGTCGGGACGGGGCTGGGCAGCCCCAGCATTTT.

Points on this clonotype: Given a far larger clone just one base away, this is likely a sequencing read error. V and J are TRBV6-8 and TRBJ1-1; the D is unclear. Looked up from germline, CDR1 is MNHGY and CDR2 is SAAAGT. The CDR3 totals 20 residues. V gave up 0 bases and J gave up 5 bases, with 28 bases separating them. The CDR3 loop is CASSYSTSRTASSLETEAFF. In DNA form, the CDR3 reads TGTGCCAGCAGTTACTCCACCTCACGGACGGCCTCCTCCTTAGAGACTGAAGCTTTCTTT.

V and J are TRBV12-3 or TRBV12-4 and TRBJ2-2; TRBD2 agrees at 9 bases. V lost 6 bases to trimming and J lost 3 bases; unmatched junction nucleotides: 5. The length of the CDR3 is 15 residues. Here the CDR3 reads CASRLSGGHTGELFF. In DNA, the CDR3 is TGTGCCAGCAGACTTAGCGGGGGTCACACCGGGGAGCTGTTTTTT.

Concerning this clonotype itself: A much larger clone lies a single base off, so this may be a read error. The rearrangement links TRBV7-9 to TRBJ2-3; perhaps TRBD2 as D (6 bases). Germline CDR1 and CDR2: SEHNR and FQNEAQ (reference sequence). The V gene lost 5 bases and the J gene lost 1 base, with 16 bases spanning the gap. The CDR3 has 16 residues. CDR3 nucleotide sequence: TGTGCCAGCAGCCTCATCGGGGGATTTGGCACAGATACGCAGTATTTT. Residues: CASSLIGGFGTDTQYF.

This clonotype was observed at least ten times. This rearrangement joins TRBV7-9 to TRBJ2-1; weak D call: TRBD1 (6 bases). Germline V gives CDR1 SEHNR, CDR2 FQNEAQ (reference sequence). The CDR3 sequence is 12 residues long. V lost 5 bases and J 8 bases, leaving 10 bases between the germline ends. The CDR3 protein is CASSPQGHEQFF. DNA of the CDR3: TGTGCCAGCAGCCCACAGGGCCATGAGCAGTTCTTC.

The table lists this clonotype with many counts. The CDR3 protein is CASSLDSYTDTQYF. In DNA form, the CDR3 reads TGTGCCAGCAGTTTAGACAGTTACACAGATACGCAGTATTTT. The chain uses TRBV28 and TRBJ2-3; perhaps TRBD1 as D (5 bases). Trimming took 2 bases from V and 2 from J, leaving 8 bases between them. Germline CDR1 reads MDHEN; CDR2 reads SYDVKM. The CDR3 is 14 amino acids.

A note on this clonotype: Since a much larger clone is just one base distant, this may be a read error. The J gene is TRBJ2-5, the V gene TRBV20-1, with a weak D call TRBD1 (5 bases). V was shortened by 4 bases and J by 2 bases, with 11 bases between the two germline ends. The CDR3 length is 13 residues. From germline, CDR1 is DFQATT and CDR2 SNEGSKA (reference sequence). CDR3 DNA: TGCAGTGCTAAGGGGTGGATTCAAGAGACCCAGTACTTC. Its translation is CSAKGWIQETQYF.

This clonotype was observed at least ten times. This chain joins TRBV30 and TRBJ1-1, with TRBD1 identical over 9 bases. V lost 1 base and J lost 5; bases outside the gene matches: 5. The CDR3 sequence is 14 residues long. Per the germline V gene, CDR1 is GTSNPN and CDR2 is SVGIG (reference sequence). The CDR3 spells CAWSAGQGHTEAFF. The CDR3 DNA sequence: TGTGCCTGGAGTGCGGGACAGGGCCATACTGAAGCTTTCTTT.

To note about this clonotype: The DNA is left out, because the CDR3 cannot be placed on it with certainty; the CDR3 is given as TCRdb lists it. This chain joins TRBV10-3 and TRBJ1-4; TRBD1 was called by the table and not checked on the DNA. CDR1 is ENHRY and CDR2 is SYGVKD in the germline V gene. Inclusive of both ends, the CDR3 amounts to 15 amino acids. CDR3 sequence reads: CAISESWGREKLFFF.

This clonotype appeared many times. The chain combines TRBV7-9 with TRBJ2-7, with D perhaps matching TRBD1 (6 bases). Trimming left V 2 bases short and J 5 bases short, with 19 bases between. This CDR3 is 16 amino acids long. The germline CDR1 and CDR2 sequences are SEHNR and FQNEAQ (reference sequence). The DNA for the CDR3 is TGTGCCAGCAGCTTATCCTCTGGGGGCTTGGATCACGAGCAGTACTTC. Protein sequence: CASSLSSGGLDHEQYF.

In its sample, this clonotype was seen many times. This sequence joins TRBV28 and TRBJ2-7; tentatively, D is TRBD1 (6 bases). Germline CDR1 reads MDHEN; CDR2 reads SYDVKM. The CDR3 covers 15 residues. V was clipped by 6 bases and J by 0 bases, with 15 bases between them. The CDR3 region has the DNA TGTGCCAGCAGAACCCGACAGGCCGGCTCCTACGAGCAGTACTTC. It encodes CASRTRQAGSYEQYF.

The gene calls are TRBV28 and TRBJ2-2; D tentatively reads TRBD1 or TRBD2 (5 bases each). This CDR3 spans 14 amino acids. The germline gives CDR1 MDHEN, CDR2 SYDVKM. The germline V and J ends were trimmed by 8 bases and 0 bases, with 10 bases remaining between them. CDR3 region: CASQGTTNTGELFF. CDR3 in DNA: TGTGCCAGCCAAGGGACGACGAACACCGGGGAGCTGTTTTTT.

Concerning this clonotype itself: A read error is the likely source, as a far larger clone sits one nucleotide away. J is TRBJ2-3 and V is TRBV7-6, with D tentatively TRBD1 (5 bases). This CDR3 spans 13 amino acids. Germline V gene data show CDR1 as SGHVS and CDR2 as FNYEAQ. As DNA, the CDR3 is TGTGCCAGCAGCTTAAGTGGGGCGGATACGCAGAATTTT. Translated, it gives CASSLSGADTQNF.

This clonotype was observed many times. At one end the junction does not follow the germline gene, possibly because of a read error. The chain employs TRBV6-6 and TRBJ2-3; either TRBD1 or TRBD2 may fit D (6 bases each). Germline CDR1 MNHNY, CDR2 SVGAGI (reference sequence). CDR3 length equals 15 residues. The CDR3 sequence is CSIRRGERETDTQYF. CDR3 sequence (DNA): TGCTCAATCAGAAGGGGGGAGAGGGAAACAGATACGCAGTATTTT.

This clonotype was counted ten times or more. J is TRBJ2-1 and V is TRBV19; the D gene is possibly TRBD1 (5 bases). The germline gives CDR1 LNHDA, CDR2 SQIVND (reference sequence). The CDR3 covers 16 residues. The ends were cut back, 3 bases at V and 4 bases at J, with 16 bases in the middle. CDR3 nucleotide sequence: TGTGCCAGTAGTATGGTCGGGCAGGGCGCGTACAATGAGCAGTTCTTC. It encodes CASSMVGQGAYNEQFF.

This chain links TRBV9 with TRBJ2-3; 9 bases agree with TRBD2. Germline V gene lookup returns CDR1 SGDLS and CDR2 YYNGEE. The CDR3 has 15 amino acids. The V gene end was trimmed by 4 bases and the J gene end by 3 bases; junction bases not matched to a gene: 6. CDR3 sequence (DNA): TGTGCCAGCAGCCCTGGACTAGCGAAGACAGATACGCAGTATTTT. Translating it yields CASSPGLAKTDTQYF.

The chain employs TRBV5-6 and TRBJ2-1, with D possibly matching TRBD2 (6 bases). The CDR3 runs to 15 residues. CDR1 is SGHDT and CDR2 is YYEEEE in the germline V gene. V was trimmed by 2 bases and J by 4 bases, leaving 13 bases between them. CDR3 DNA: TGTGCCAGCAGCTTTGAGGGGAGCGGGTACAATGAGCAGTTCTTC. Protein sequence: CASSFEGSGYNEQFF.

Ten or more counts support this clonotype. The rearrangement uses TRBV4-3 and TRBJ1-2; D is undetermined. CDR1 is LGHNA, CDR2 YSLEER, per germline. V was trimmed by 1 base and J by 0 bases, leaving 9 bases between them. The CDR3 is 15 residues long. CDR3 nucleotide sequence: TGCGCCAGCAGCCAAGGACCGCTACCTAACTATGGCTACACCTTC. This translates into CASSQGPLPNYGYTF.

The V call is TRBV11-2, the J call TRBJ2-1, with 7 positions matching TRBD1. The V segment lost 1 base and the J segment 10 bases; nucleotides outside the gene matches: 4. Germline CDR1 reads SGHAT; CDR2 reads FQNNGV. The CDR3 length is 13 residues. The CDR3 sequence is CASSLGTGREQFF. The CDR3 coding sequence is TGTGCCAGCAGCTTAGGGACAGGAAGGGAGCAGTTCTTC.

This clonotype came up many times. The chain uses TRBV7-2 and TRBJ1-1; D gene unclear. This CDR3 is 15 amino acids long. Germline values: CDR1 SGHTA, CDR2 FQGNSA. Trimming cost V 1 base and J 1 base, with 10 bases left between them. The CDR3 here is CASSLVDGWNTEAFF. As DNA, the CDR3 is TGTGCCAGCAGCTTAGTGGACGGATGGAACACTGAAGCTTTCTTT. The full variable domain, in which reference TRBV7-2 and TRBJ1-1 provide the parts outside the CDR3, is GAGVSQSPSNKVTEKGKDVELRCDPISGHTALYWYRQSLGQGLEFLIYFQGNSAPDKSGLPSDRFSAERTGGSVSTLTIQRTQQEDSAVYLCASSLVDGWNTEAFFGQGTRLTVV.

The V and J genes are TRBV29-1 and TRBJ2-1, with 16 bases that match TRBD2. Germline CDR1 SQVTM, CDR2 ANQGSEA. The V and J ends lost 5 bases and 9 bases, in that order; junction bases with no gene match: 4. The CDR3 contains 14 residues. CDR3 region: CSVSGTSGRGEQFF. In nucleotides, the CDR3 is TGCAGCGTTTCCGGGACTAGCGGGAGGGGTGAGCAGTTCTTC.